These 23 T cell receptor beta chains originate from one sample sequenced in a study of blood T cell repertoires in COVID-19. The protocol was immunoSEQ multiplex PCR, while the TCRdb copy is restricted to in-frame clones and leaves out a portion. Among approximately 220,000 clones listed, more than 75% were seen once. The sequencing sample was made of peripheral blood. These receptors came from a man aged 50 or older with acute or convalescent COVID-19.

The chain is built from TRBV6-1 and TRBJ1-1; D gene uncertain. Germline V gives CDR1 MNHNS, CDR2 SASEGT. Trimming stripped 2 bases from V and 6 bases from J, with 13 bases between. This CDR3 spans 14 amino acids. The CDR3 sequence is CASSERGMIAEAFF. DNA of the CDR3: TGTGCCAGCAGTGAACGGGGAATGATCGCTGAAGCTTTCTTT.

The J gene is TRBJ1-1, the V gene TRBV18; 7 bases align to TRBD1. The CDR3 loop spans 15 amino acids. V gave up 0 bases and J gave up 4 bases; unmatched junction bases: 5. Germline CDR1 and CDR2: KGHSH and LQKENI. The DNA of the CDR3 is TGTGCCAGCTCACCACCAATATCAGGGGGCACTGAAGCTTTCTTT. This sequence encodes CASSPPISGGTEAFF.

The chain links TRBV15 to TRBJ2-5; 7 bases map to TRBD1. The CDR3 has 19 amino acids. Germline values: CDR1 LNHNV, CDR2 YYDKDF (reference sequence). Trimming took 3 bases from V and 1 from J; bases not matched to a gene: 17. The CDR3 protein is CATSSRGQLLALPQETQYF. CDR3 nucleotide sequence: TGTGCCACCAGCAGCAGGGGACAGCTTTTGGCGCTACCCCAAGAGACCCAGTACTTC.

Notes on this clone: The same CDR3 also results from other DNA sequences found in this sample. The chain links TRBV6-5 to TRBJ1-1; perhaps TRBD1 as D (5 bases). The germline gives CDR1 MNHEY, CDR2 SVGAGI. Trimming left V 5 bases short and J 4 bases short, with 8 bases between. This CDR3 is 12 amino acids long. CDR3 loop: CASSRGSTEAFF. The CDR3 bases are TGTGCCAGCAGTAGGGGATCCACTGAAGCTTTCTTT.

The chain couples TRBV2 to TRBJ1-5; D is perhaps TRBD1 (6 bases). CDR3 length: 16 residues. CDR1 is SNHLY, CDR2 FYNNEI, per germline. V dropped 4 bases and J dropped 0 bases, with 13 bases sitting between them. This CDR3 reads CASSVFGQISNQPQHF. For the CDR3, the DNA is TGTGCCAGCAGTGTATTTGGACAGATTAGCAATCAGCCCCAGCATTTT. Complete variable domain (other parts from reference TRBV2 and TRBJ1-5): EPEVTQTPSHQVTQMGQEVILRCVPISNHLYFYWYRQILGQKVEFLVSFYNNEISEKSEIFDDQFSVERPDGSNFTLKIRSTKLEDSAMYFCASSVFGQISNQPQHFGDGTRLSIL.

This clone was seen a handful of times. The V gene is TRBV4-1, the J gene TRBJ1-5; perhaps TRBD1 as D (6 bases). Trimming pared 1 base from V and 9 bases from J, leaving 16 bases between. Germline V CDR1 and CDR2: MGHRA, YSYEKL. The CDR3 contains 15 residues. The CDR3 DNA is TGCGCCAGCAGCCAAGGGGGGCATGGGGAATCGCCCCAGCATTTT. Protein sequence: CASSQGGHGESPQHF.

The chain's CDR3 is CASSYLGTAGQETQYF. As DNA, the CDR3 is TGTGCCAGCAGTTACCTGGGGACAGCGGGTCAAGAGACCCAGTACTTC. The chain employs TRBV6-5 and TRBJ2-5; possibly TRBD1 for D (7 bases). V shed 2 bases and J shed 2 bases, with 15 bases lying between them. Germline CDR1 is MNHEY and CDR2 is SVGAGI. The CDR3 length is 16 residues.

The J gene is TRBJ2-1, the V gene TRBV5-1, with 7 bases lining up with TRBD2. In germline, CDR1 is SGHRS, CDR2 YFSETQ. Trimming took 1 base from V and 7 from J; bases not matched to a gene: 8. This CDR3 is built from 15 residues. Written as DNA, the CDR3 is TGCGCCAGCAGCTTGACAGCTCTCGGGGGGAATGAGCAGTTCTTC. Translating gives CASSLTALGGNEQFF.

This sequence joins TRBV7-9 and TRBJ2-7; 11 nucleotides agree with TRBD1. J gave up 5 bases and V 0 bases, and 12 bases lay outside the gene matches. The CDR3 runs 18 residues. Germline V gene lookup returns CDR1 SEHNR and CDR2 FQNEAQ (reference sequence). CDR3 loop: CASSLASLRDRGRDEQYF. The CDR3, as DNA: TGTGCCAGCAGCTTAGCTTCCCTACGGGACAGGGGGAGGGACGAGCAGTACTTC.

The V call is TRBV6-5, the J call TRBJ2-7; 10 nucleotides align to TRBD1. With V trimmed by 4 bases and J by 6 bases, 9 bases remained unmatched. The CDR3 spans 15 residues. In germline, CDR1 is MNHEY, CDR2 SVGAGI. CDR3 nucleotides: TGTGCCAGCAGTTGGCAGACAGGGGGCGCGGGCGAGCAGTACTTC. It translates to CASSWQTGGAGEQYF.

This clone was found once. V usage is TRBV7-9 and J usage is TRBJ1-1; perhaps TRBD1 as D (6 bases). The CDR3 length is 15 residues. The germline CDR1 and CDR2 sequences are SEHNR and FQNEAQ (reference sequence). V dropped 5 bases and J dropped 0 bases, with 13 bases sitting between them. The DNA for the CDR3 is TGTGCCAGCAGCCCCCGGACAGAGATGAACACTGAAGCTTTCTTT. Translated, it gives CASSPRTEMNTEAFF. Full variable domain (outside the CDR3, taken from reference TRBV7-9 and TRBJ1-1): DTGVSQNPRHKITKRGQNVTFRCDPISEHNRLYWYRQTLGQGPEFLTYFQNEAQLEKSRLLSDRFSAERPKGSFSTLEIQRTEQGDSAMYLCASSPRTEMNTEAFFGQGTRLTVV.

The rearrangement joins TRBV11-2 to TRBJ1-4, with TRBD1 matching over 9 bases. V gave up 7 bases and J gave up 11 bases; unmatched junction bases: 11. Germline CDR1 is SGHAT and CDR2 is FQNNGV. The CDR3 extends over 14 amino acids. CDR3 loop: CASNPGQGGEKLFF. CDR3 in DNA: TGTGCCAGCAACCCGGGACAGGGAGGAGAGAAACTGTTTTTT.

Here the CDR3 DNA reads TGCGCCAGCAGCGCGGGGGACTATAGCAATCAGCCCCAGCATTTT. It yields the protein CASSAGDYSNQPQHF. The J gene is TRBJ1-5, the V gene TRBV4-1, with a tentative D call TRBD1 (5 bases). Germline assignment: CDR1 MGHRA and CDR2 YSYEKL. Trimming took off 5 bases at V and 0 bases at J, with 11 bases between the two ends. The CDR3 spans 15 residues.

The rearrangement uses TRBV7-2 and TRBJ1-5, with no clear D. V dropped 1 base and J dropped 7 bases, with 5 bases sitting between them. CDR3 length: 12 residues. CDR1 is SGHTA, CDR2 FQGNSA, per germline. CDR3 in DNA: TGTGCCAGCAGCTTAGGCGGACAGCCCCAGCATTTT. Encoded protein: CASSLGGQPQHF.

The V gene is TRBV30, the J gene TRBJ1-5; D is possibly TRBD1 (6 bases). Germline CDR1 is GTSNPN and CDR2 is SVGIG (reference sequence). V was shortened by 0 bases and J by 7 bases, with 10 bases between the two germline ends. The CDR3 consists of 13 residues. The CDR3 loop reads CAWSVLGAQPQHF. For the CDR3, the DNA is TGTGCCTGGAGTGTACTGGGGGCGCAGCCCCAGCATTTT.

This clone was seen a handful of times. The chain is built from TRBV9 and TRBJ2-1; 10 nucleotides agree with TRBD2. This CDR3 is 15 amino acids long. V lost 2 bases and J lost 6; bases outside the gene matches: 5. Germline assignment: CDR1 SGDLS and CDR2 YYNGEE. The CDR3 DNA is TGTGCCAGCAGCGTCGCCGGGACTAGCGTCAATGAGCAGTTCTTC. It translates to CASSVAGTSVNEQFF.

The J gene is TRBJ1-4, the V gene TRBV5-6; TRBD1 is a possible D gene (5 bases). CDR3 length: 15 residues. The V gene's germline CDR1 is SGHDT and CDR2 YYEEEE. Trimming took 4 bases from V and 7 from J, leaving 17 bases between them. CDR3 sequence reads: CASSDGQGSGEKLFF. The CDR3 nucleotides are TGTGCCAGCAGCGACGGGCAGGGATCTGGTGAAAAACTGTTTTTT.

The chain links TRBV9 to TRBJ2-1; no reliable D call. The ends were cut back, 0 bases at V and 9 bases at J, with 10 bases in the middle. Germline-derived CDR1 and CDR2 are SGDLS and YYNGEE. CDR3 length: 13 amino acids. The CDR3 DNA sequence: TGTGCCAGCAGCGTAGTTTTCACCGGTGAGCAGTTCTTC. Translation: CASSVVFTGEQFF.

The V call is TRBV30, the J call TRBJ2-1; D remains unclear. This CDR3 is built from 14 residues. Germline V lookup: CDR1 GTSNPN, CDR2 SVGIG (reference sequence). The germline V and J ends were trimmed by 1 base and 9 bases, with 16 bases remaining between them. The CDR3 sequence: CAWSEPQDRSEQFF. The CDR3 DNA reads as TGTGCCTGGAGTGAACCTCAAGATCGGAGTGAGCAGTTCTTC.

The chain couples TRBV6-5 to TRBJ1-4, with 8 nucleotides matching TRBD1. The CDR3 spans 14 residues. With 2 bases clipped from V and 4 bases from J, the junction kept 0 bases outside the gene matches. CDR1 and CDR2 (germline): MNHEY, SVGAGI. The CDR3 sequence: CASSYDRGNEKLFF. In DNA, the CDR3 is TGTGCCAGCAGTTACGACAGGGGTAATGAAAAACTGTTTTTT.

The chain uses TRBV29-1 and TRBJ1-3; the match to TRBD1 covers 7 bases. Per the germline V gene, CDR1 is SQVTM and CDR2 is ANQGSEA. The V and J ends lost 6 bases and 5 bases, in that order; junction bases with no gene match: 4. The CDR3 is made up of 12 amino acids. The CDR3 sequence is CSVRDSRNTIYF. Here the CDR3 DNA reads TGCAGCGTACGGGACAGTCGAAACACCATATATTTT.

V gene TRBV5-1 combines with J gene TRBJ1-1; D is undetermined. The ends were cut back, 3 bases at V and 0 bases at J, with 12 bases in the middle. CDR1 and CDR2 from the germline V gene are SGHRS and YFSETQ. The CDR3 is 15 residues long. The CDR3 sequence: CASSSRGALNTEAFF. The DNA for the CDR3 is TGCGCCAGCAGCTCCCGTGGAGCCCTGAACACTGAAGCTTTCTTT.

This chain uses TRBV5-1 with TRBJ1-1; 8 nucleotides match TRBD1. Germline V gene sequence: CDR1 SGHRS, CDR2 YFSETQ. Trimming took 4 bases from V and 0 from J; bases not matched to a gene: 11. This CDR3 has 17 amino acids. CDR3 DNA: TGCGCCAGCAGCAAACGCCGACAGGGGCGGTTGAACACTGAAGCTTTCTTT. It codes for CASSKRRQGRLNTEAFF.